The clone carrying this TCR beta chain has more than one count but fewer than ten. Antigen specificity is unknown. Germline V gene sequence: CDR1 LNHDA, CDR2 SQIVND (reference sequence). The CDR3 runs 12 residues. Between the trimmed V and J ends, which lost 4 bases and 4 bases, there was a span of 5 bases. The CDR3 regions of TCR beta were amplified from RNA transcripts. A first-round RT-PCR of the TCR CDR3 used the HTBI primer set. TCRdb ran MiXCR on the multiplex PCR reads and lists one entry per CDR3 protein. The table lists hundreds of thousands of distinct CDR3 sequences, 14% to 15% of them singletons. The data were obtained in a study of T cells in Graves' hyperthyroidism and ophthalmopathy. Study-level findings and limits: Among clonotypes expanded in thyroid above 0.001, most were also found in blood. Ophthalmopathy, which appeared later, was predicted by the model a median around 6 months before onset.

The sequence derives from a man between 18 and 29 years old with Graves' ophthalmopathy. This sequence joins TRBV19 and TRBJ2-1; D not certain. Sequencing was done on a sample of blood. CDR3 sequence reads: CASSKGYNEQFF. DNA of the CDR3: TGTGCCAGTAGTAAGGGATACAATGAGCAGTTCTTC.